This T cell receptor beta chain was retrieved from a study of blood T cell repertoires in COVID-19. Study summary: PBMCs, B-cell-depleted T cells, or T cells were the source of the cDNA or gDNA that made up the material.

TCRdb's copy holds only in-frame clones and misses some; the assay was immunoSEQ multiplex PCR. The repertoire holds about 190,000 clones, with less than 85% as singletons. In terms of age and location, participants ranged from roughly 18 to 90 years and lived in roughly 22 US areas. The germline CDR1 and CDR2 sequences are ENHRY and SYGVKD. The CDR3 length is 13 residues. V was pared by 7 bases and J by 4 bases, with 5 bases of the junction left unmatched. J is TRBJ2-3 and V is TRBV10-3; TRBD1 matches 7 bases. The sequenced sample was PBMCs or T cells enriched from blood (not recorded which). This TCR came from a woman aged 25 to 39 who had recovered from COVID-19. The CDR3 is CAIKGARADTQYF. The CDR3 bases are TGTGCCATCAAGGGGGCTAGGGCAGATACGCAGTATTTT.